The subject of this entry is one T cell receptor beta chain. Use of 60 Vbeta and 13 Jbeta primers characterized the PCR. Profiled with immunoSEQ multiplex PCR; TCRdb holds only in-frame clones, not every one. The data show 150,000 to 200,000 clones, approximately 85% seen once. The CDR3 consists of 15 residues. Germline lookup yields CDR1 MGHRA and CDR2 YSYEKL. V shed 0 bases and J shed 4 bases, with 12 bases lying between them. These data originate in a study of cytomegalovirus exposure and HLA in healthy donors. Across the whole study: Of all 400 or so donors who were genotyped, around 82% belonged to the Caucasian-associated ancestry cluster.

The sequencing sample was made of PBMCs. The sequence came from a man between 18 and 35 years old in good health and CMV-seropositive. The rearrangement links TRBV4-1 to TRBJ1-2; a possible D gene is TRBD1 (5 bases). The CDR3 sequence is CASSQDHSGVYGYTF. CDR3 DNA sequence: TGCGCCAGCAGCCAAGATCATTCGGGGGTCTATGGCTACACCTTC.